The rows below give T cell receptor beta chains drawn from one sample of a study of cytomegalovirus exposure and HLA in healthy donors. Sequencing used immunoSEQ multiplex PCR; TCRdb keeps in-frame clones, though not all of them. The table shows 250,000 to 350,000 clones, with approximately 90% occurring only once. The sample consisted of PBMCs. The receptors derive from a man aged 35-49 years in good health and CMV-seropositive. Both conserved end residues are part of each CDR3. A D gene is named only where the DNA matches it firmly. Some rows mark clone size as missing; the rest say once, few, many or name a class of expanded clone.

cdr3_nt: TGTGCCAGCAGTTTAAGGGGGAGTCTAACCTACGAGCAGTACTTC; cdr3_aa: CASSLRGSLTYEQYF; d_call: -; v_call: TRBV28; clone_size: -; j_call: TRBJ2-7
cdr3_nt: TGCGCCAGCAGCCCGTATCCTAGGAGCTCCTACAATGAGCAGTTCTTC; cdr3_aa: CASSPYPRSSYNEQFF; d_call: -; v_call: TRBV4-3; clone_size: -; j_call: TRBJ2-1
cdr3_nt: TGTGCCAGCAGCCGGTCAGGCGAGCAGTACTTC; cdr3_aa: CASSRSGEQYF; d_call: -; v_call: TRBV7-9; clone_size: -; j_call: TRBJ2-7
cdr3_nt: TGTGCCAGCAGTTTTTGGTCCGGGACTAGCGGGAGGGCCAATGAGCAGTTCTTC; cdr3_aa: CASSFWSGTSGRANEQFF; d_call: TRBD2; v_call: TRBV28; clone_size: -; j_call: TRBJ2-1
cdr3_nt: TGCGCCAGCAGCCAAGTCCCCGGACTAGTTCCAGCCTACGAGCAGTACTTC; cdr3_aa: CASSQVPGLVPAYEQYF; d_call: TRBD2; v_call: TRBV4-1; clone_size: -; j_call: TRBJ2-7
cdr3_nt: TGCAGCGTTGAACCGACTAGACGCCAAGAGACCCAGTACTTC; cdr3_aa: CSVEPTRRQETQYF; d_call: -; v_call: TRBV29-1; clone_size: -; j_call: TRBJ2-5
cdr3_nt: TGTGCCAGCAGCACCGGGACAGGACTACAAGAGACCCAGTACTTC; cdr3_aa: CASSTGTGLQETQYF; d_call: TRBD1; v_call: TRBV9; clone_size: -; j_call: TRBJ2-5
cdr3_nt: TGTGCCAGCTCACCCCTGGACAGCGTGAACACTGAAGCTTTCTTT; cdr3_aa: CASSPLDSVNTEAFF; d_call: -; v_call: TRBV18; clone_size: -; j_call: TRBJ1-1
cdr3_nt: TGTGCCAGCAGTGACGGTCTGGGACAGGGAACGACCGGGGAGCTGTTTTTT; cdr3_aa: CASSDGLGQGTTGELFF; d_call: TRBD1; v_call: TRBV2; clone_size: -; j_call: TRBJ2-2
cdr3_nt: TGTGCCAGCAGCCAGAGTACGTCGTCCGCGGGAGTCTACGAGCAGTACTTC; cdr3_aa: CASSQSTSSAGVYEQYF; d_call: TRBD2; v_call: TRBV4-2; clone_size: many; j_call: TRBJ2-7
cdr3_nt: TGTGCCAGCAGCCGGACTCGATTGGAGACCCAGTACTTC; cdr3_aa: CASSRTRLETQYF; d_call: -; v_call: TRBV5-6; clone_size: -; j_call: TRBJ2-5
cdr3_nt: TGCAGCGTCCAAGGGGGGGTCAATGAGCAGTTCTTC; cdr3_aa: CSVQGGVNEQFF; d_call: -; v_call: TRBV29-1; clone_size: -; j_call: TRBJ2-1
cdr3_nt: TGTGCCAGCAGCTCCTCTAGTCGACAGGGTACAACAGATACGCAGTATTTT; cdr3_aa: CASSSSSRQGTTDTQYF; d_call: TRBD1; v_call: TRBV11-3; clone_size: once; j_call: TRBJ2-3
cdr3_nt: TGTTCCAGCAGCTCACTTACAGGGGGGGATAACTATGGCTACACCTTC; cdr3_aa: CSSSSLTGGDNYGYTF; d_call: TRBD1; v_call: TRBV7-9; clone_size: -; j_call: TRBJ1-2
cdr3_nt: TGTGCCAGCAGCGTAGGGCAGGGCCCTGAAGCTTTCTTT; cdr3_aa: CASSVGQGPEAFF; d_call: -; v_call: TRBV9; clone_size: few; j_call: TRBJ1-1
cdr3_nt: TGCAGCGTTGAGGGACAGGAAAATACCTACGAGCAGTACTTC; cdr3_aa: CSVEGQENTYEQYF; d_call: TRBD1; v_call: TRBV29-1; clone_size: -; j_call: TRBJ2-7
cdr3_nt: TGTGCCAGCACCTCCGGGGGGCTCCCCTACGAGCAGTACTTC; cdr3_aa: CASTSGGLPYEQYF; d_call: -; v_call: TRBV6-5; clone_size: -; j_call: TRBJ2-7
cdr3_nt: TGTGCCAGCAGCGAGGACAGGGGATACACTGAAGCTTTCTTT; cdr3_aa: CASSEDRGYTEAFF; d_call: TRBD1; v_call: TRBV2; clone_size: -; j_call: TRBJ1-1
cdr3_nt: TGTGCCAGCAGCAATAGCGGGAGGGCCCTTGGAGAGACCCAGTACTTC; cdr3_aa: CASSNSGRALGETQYF; d_call: TRBD2; v_call: TRBV7-3; clone_size: -; j_call: TRBJ2-5
cdr3_nt: TGTGCCAGCAGCCCATACAGGGTCGCTGGAAACACCATATATTTT; cdr3_aa: CASSPYRVAGNTIYF; d_call: -; v_call: TRBV7-9; clone_size: few; j_call: TRBJ1-3
cdr3_nt: TGTGCCAGCAGTGACACACTAGCGGGCCCAAATGAGCAGTTCTTC; cdr3_aa: CASSDTLAGPNEQFF; d_call: TRBD2; v_call: TRBV27; clone_size: -; j_call: TRBJ2-1
cdr3_nt: TGTGCCAGTAGTTCTGACAGGGGGAACCAAGAGACCCAGTACTTC; cdr3_aa: CASSSDRGNQETQYF; d_call: TRBD1; v_call: TRBV19; clone_size: -; j_call: TRBJ2-5
cdr3_nt: TGCGCCAGCAGCTTGGTTCTTAGCGGGGACAATGAGCAGTTCTTC; cdr3_aa: CASSLVLSGDNEQFF; d_call: TRBD2; v_call: TRBV5-1; clone_size: -; j_call: TRBJ2-1
cdr3_nt: TGTGCCAGCAGTGAAGTGGCAGGGGACAATCAGCCCCAGCATTTT; cdr3_aa: CASSEVAGDNQPQHF; d_call: -; v_call: TRBV6-1; clone_size: -; j_call: TRBJ1-5
cdr3_nt: TGTGCCAGCAGCCCAAAGGGAGACCACGAGCAGTACTTC; cdr3_aa: CASSPKGDHEQYF; d_call: -; v_call: TRBV7-2; clone_size: -; j_call: TRBJ2-7
cdr3_nt: TGTGCCAGCAGCCTATTCTACGAGCAGTACTTC; cdr3_aa: CASSLFYEQYF; d_call: -; v_call: TRBV13; clone_size: once; j_call: TRBJ2-7
cdr3_nt: TGTGCCAGCAGCTCCCCACTTCAGGGCGACAATGAGCAGTTCTTC; cdr3_aa: CASSSPLQGDNEQFF; d_call: -; v_call: TRBV7-3; clone_size: -; j_call: TRBJ2-1
cdr3_nt: TGTGCCATCAGTGAGTCATCGGGGGGCATCCAGCAGTTCTTC; cdr3_aa: CAISESSGGIQQFF; d_call: -; v_call: TRBV10-3; clone_size: once; j_call: TRBJ2-1
cdr3_nt: TGTGCCAGCAGCTTATTGAGTCCCGACACCGGGGAGCTGTTTTTT; cdr3_aa: CASSLLSPDTGELFF; d_call: -; v_call: TRBV7-9; clone_size: -; j_call: TRBJ2-2
cdr3_nt: TGTGCCAGCAGCTTAGGGGGGGACAGGACCTACGAGCAGTACTTC; cdr3_aa: CASSLGGDRTYEQYF; d_call: TRBD1; v_call: TRBV7-2; clone_size: -; j_call: TRBJ2-7
cdr3_nt: TGTGCCAGCAGCCAAGTCGGGGGCTCTGGAAACACCATATATTTT; cdr3_aa: CASSQVGGSGNTIYF; d_call: -; v_call: TRBV4-2; clone_size: -; j_call: TRBJ1-3
cdr3_nt: TGTGCCAGCAGCAAGGACAGGGACCTCTACGAGCAGTACTTC; cdr3_aa: CASSKDRDLYEQYF; d_call: TRBD1; v_call: TRBV7-9; clone_size: -; j_call: TRBJ2-7
cdr3_nt: TGCGCCAGCAGCTTGGACAGGGGAGGTACAGATACGCAGTATTTT; cdr3_aa: CASSLDRGGTDTQYF; d_call: -; v_call: TRBV5-1; clone_size: -; j_call: TRBJ2-3